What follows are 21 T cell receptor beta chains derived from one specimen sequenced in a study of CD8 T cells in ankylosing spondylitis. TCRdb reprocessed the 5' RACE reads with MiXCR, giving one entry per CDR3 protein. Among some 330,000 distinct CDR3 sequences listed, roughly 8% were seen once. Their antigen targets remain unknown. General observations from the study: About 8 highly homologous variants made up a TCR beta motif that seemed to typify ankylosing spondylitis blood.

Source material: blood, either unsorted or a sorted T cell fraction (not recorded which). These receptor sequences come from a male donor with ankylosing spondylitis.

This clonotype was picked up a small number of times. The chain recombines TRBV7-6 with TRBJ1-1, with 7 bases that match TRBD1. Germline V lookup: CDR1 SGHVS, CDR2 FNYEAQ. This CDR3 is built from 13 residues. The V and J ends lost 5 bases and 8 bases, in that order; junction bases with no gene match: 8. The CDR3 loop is CASSETGRSEAFF. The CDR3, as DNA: TGTGCCAGCAGCGAGACAGGGCGGTCGGAAGCTTTCTTT.

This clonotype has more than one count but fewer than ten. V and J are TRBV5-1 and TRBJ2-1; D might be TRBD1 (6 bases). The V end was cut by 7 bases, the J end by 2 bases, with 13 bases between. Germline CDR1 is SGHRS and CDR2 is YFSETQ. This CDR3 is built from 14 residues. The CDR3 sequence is CASFPGHTYNEQFF. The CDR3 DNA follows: TGCGCCAGCTTCCCGGGACATACCTACAATGAGCAGTTCTTC.

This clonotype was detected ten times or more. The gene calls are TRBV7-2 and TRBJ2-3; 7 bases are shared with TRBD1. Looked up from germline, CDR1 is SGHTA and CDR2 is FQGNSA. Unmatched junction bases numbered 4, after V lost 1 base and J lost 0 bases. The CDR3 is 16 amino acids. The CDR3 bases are TGTGCCAGCAGCTTAGGTCCGGACAGGAGCACAGATACGCAGTATTTT. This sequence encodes CASSLGPDRSTDTQYF.

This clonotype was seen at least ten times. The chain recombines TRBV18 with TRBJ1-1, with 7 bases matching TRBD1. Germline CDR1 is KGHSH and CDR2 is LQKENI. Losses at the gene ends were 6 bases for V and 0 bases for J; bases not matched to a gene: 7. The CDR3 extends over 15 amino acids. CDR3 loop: CASSPGQFMNTEAFF. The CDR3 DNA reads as TGTGCCAGCTCTCCGGGACAGTTCATGAACACTGAAGCTTTCTTT.

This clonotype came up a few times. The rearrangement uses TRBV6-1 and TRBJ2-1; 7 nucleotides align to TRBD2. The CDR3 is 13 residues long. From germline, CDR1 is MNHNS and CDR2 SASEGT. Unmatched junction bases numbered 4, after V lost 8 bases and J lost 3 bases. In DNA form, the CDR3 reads TGTGCCAGCGGGGACTATGACTACAATGAGCAGTTCTTC. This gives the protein CASGDYDYNEQFF.

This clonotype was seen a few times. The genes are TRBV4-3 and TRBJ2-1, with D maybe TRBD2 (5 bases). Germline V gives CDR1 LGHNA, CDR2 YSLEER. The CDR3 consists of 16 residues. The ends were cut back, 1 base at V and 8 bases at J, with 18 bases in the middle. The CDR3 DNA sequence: TGCGCCAGCAGCCAAGGAGTAGGCCGGGCGGGCGATGAGCAGTTCTTC. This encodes CASSQGVGRAGDEQFF.

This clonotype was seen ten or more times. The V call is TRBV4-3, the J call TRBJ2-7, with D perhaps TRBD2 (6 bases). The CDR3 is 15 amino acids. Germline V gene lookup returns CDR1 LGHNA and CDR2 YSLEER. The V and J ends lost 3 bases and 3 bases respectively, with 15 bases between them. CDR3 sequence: CASSHFTSRNYEQYF. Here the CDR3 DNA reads TGCGCCAGCAGCCATTTTACTAGCAGAAACTACGAGCAGTACTTC.

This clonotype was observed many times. The CDR3 region is CASSHPGEQFF. As DNA, the CDR3 is TGTGCCAGCAGCCACCCGGGTGAGCAGTTCTTC. The chain recombines TRBV3-1 with TRBJ2-1; D remains ambiguous. The germline CDR1 and CDR2 sequences are LGHDT and YNNKEL (reference sequence). This CDR3 contains 11 residues. V shed 3 bases and J shed 9 bases, with 6 bases lying between them.

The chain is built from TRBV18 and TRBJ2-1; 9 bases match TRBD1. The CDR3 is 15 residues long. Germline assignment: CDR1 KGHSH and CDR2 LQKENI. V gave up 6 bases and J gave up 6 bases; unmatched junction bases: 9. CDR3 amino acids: CASSPRGTGLNEQFF. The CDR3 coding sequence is TGTGCCAGCTCGCCTAGGGGGACAGGGCTCAATGAGCAGTTCTTC. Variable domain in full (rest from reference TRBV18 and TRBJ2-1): NAGVMQNPRHLVRRRGQEARLRCSPMKGHSHVYWYRQLPEEGLKFMVYLQKENIIDESGMPKERFSAEFPKEGPSILRIQQVVRGDSAAYFCASSPRGTGLNEQFFGPGTRLTVL.

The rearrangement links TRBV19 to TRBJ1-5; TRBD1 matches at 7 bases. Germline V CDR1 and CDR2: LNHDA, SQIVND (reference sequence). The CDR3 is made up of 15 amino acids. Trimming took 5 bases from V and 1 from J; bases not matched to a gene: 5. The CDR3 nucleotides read TGTGCCAGTAGTTCCGGGACAGCAAGCAATCAGCCCCAGCATTTT. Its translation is CASSSGTASNQPQHF.

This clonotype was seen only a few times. The CDR3 DNA reads as TGTGCCAGCAGTCTAGGACAGGGGGCTGTTCGTACCGGGGAGCTGTTTTTT. Its translation: CASSLGQGAVRTGELFF. The rearrangement links TRBV27 to TRBJ2-2; TRBD1 agrees at 11 bases. V lost 5 bases to trimming and J lost 5 bases; unmatched junction nucleotides: 10. This CDR3 has 17 amino acids. Germline CDR1 and CDR2: MNHEY and SMNVEV (reference sequence).

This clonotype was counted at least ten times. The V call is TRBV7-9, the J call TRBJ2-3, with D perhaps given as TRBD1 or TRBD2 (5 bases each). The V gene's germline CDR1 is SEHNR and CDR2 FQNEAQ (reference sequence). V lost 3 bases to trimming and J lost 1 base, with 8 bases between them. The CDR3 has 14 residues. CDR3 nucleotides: TGTGCCAGCAGCTTGAGGGGCGGCACAGATACGCAGTATTTT. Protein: CASSLRGGTDTQYF.

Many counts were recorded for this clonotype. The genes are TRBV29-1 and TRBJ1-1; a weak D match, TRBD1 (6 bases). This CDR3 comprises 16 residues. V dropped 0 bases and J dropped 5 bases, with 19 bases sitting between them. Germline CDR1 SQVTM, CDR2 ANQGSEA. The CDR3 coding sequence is TGCAGCGTTGAAGAGGGAGTAAAACAGGGTCTTACTGAAGCTTTCTTT. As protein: CSVEEGVKQGLTEAFF.

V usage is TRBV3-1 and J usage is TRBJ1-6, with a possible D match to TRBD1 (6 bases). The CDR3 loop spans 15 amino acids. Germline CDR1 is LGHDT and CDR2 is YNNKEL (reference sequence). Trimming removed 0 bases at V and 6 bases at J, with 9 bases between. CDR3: CASSQETGPNSPLHF. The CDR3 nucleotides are TGTGCCAGCAGCCAAGAGACAGGACCTAATTCACCCCTCCACTTT.

Here the CDR3 DNA reads TGTGCCAGCAGCGCGATACTAGCGGGAGTGAGTGATACGCAGTATTTT. Protein sequence: CASSAILAGVSDTQYF. The J gene is TRBJ2-3, the V gene TRBV11-2; the match to TRBD2 covers 11 bases. Germline values: CDR1 SGHAT, CDR2 FQNNGV. Trimming at V came to 5 bases and at J to 6 bases, leaving 10 bases not matched to a gene. The length of the CDR3 is 16 residues.

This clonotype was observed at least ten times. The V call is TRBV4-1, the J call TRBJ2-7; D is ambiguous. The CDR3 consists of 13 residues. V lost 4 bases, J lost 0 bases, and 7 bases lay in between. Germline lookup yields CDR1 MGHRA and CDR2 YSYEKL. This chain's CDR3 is CASSPLFSYEQYF. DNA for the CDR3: TGCGCCAGCAGCCCCCTTTTCTCCTACGAGCAGTACTTC.

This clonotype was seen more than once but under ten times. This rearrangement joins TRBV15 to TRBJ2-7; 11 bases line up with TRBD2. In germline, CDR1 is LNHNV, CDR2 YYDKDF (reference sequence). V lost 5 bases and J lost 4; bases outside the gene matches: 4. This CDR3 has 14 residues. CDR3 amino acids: CATSGRTSGYEQYF. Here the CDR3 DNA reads TGTGCCACCAGCGGTAGGACTAGCGGGTACGAGCAGTACTTC.

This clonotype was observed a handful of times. CDR3 nucleotides: TGCGCCAGCAGCCAGAGGGACAGGAGCTACTCTGGGGCCAACGTCCTGACTTTC. Protein sequence: CASSQRDRSYSGANVLTF. The rearrangement links TRBV4-1 to TRBJ2-6, with 8 positions matching TRBD1. The CDR3 is 18 amino acids. V shed 3 bases and J 0 bases; nucleotides not matched to a gene: 7. The V gene's germline CDR1 is MGHRA and CDR2 YSYEKL.

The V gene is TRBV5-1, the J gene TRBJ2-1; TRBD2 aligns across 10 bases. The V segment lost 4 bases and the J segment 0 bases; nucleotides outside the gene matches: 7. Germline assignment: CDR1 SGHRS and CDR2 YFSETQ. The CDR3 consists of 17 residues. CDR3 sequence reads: CASSPGLAPSSYNEQFF. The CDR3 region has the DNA TGCGCCAGCAGCCCGGGACTAGCGCCTAGCTCCTACAATGAGCAGTTCTTC.

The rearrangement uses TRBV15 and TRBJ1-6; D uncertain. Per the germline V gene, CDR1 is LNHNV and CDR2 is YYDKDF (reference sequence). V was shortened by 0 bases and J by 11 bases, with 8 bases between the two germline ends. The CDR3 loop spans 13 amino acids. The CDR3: CATSRDPTTPLHF. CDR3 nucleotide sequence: TGTGCCACCAGCAGAGATCCCACAACACCCCTCCACTTT.

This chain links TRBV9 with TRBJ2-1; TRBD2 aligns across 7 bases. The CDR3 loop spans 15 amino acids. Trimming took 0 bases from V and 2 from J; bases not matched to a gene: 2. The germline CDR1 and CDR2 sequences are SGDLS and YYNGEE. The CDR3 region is CASSVASGTYNEQFF. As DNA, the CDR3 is TGTGCCAGCAGCGTAGCAAGCGGGACCTACAATGAGCAGTTCTTC.